The clone carrying this TCR beta chain has a count of ten or more. Its antigen is still unknown. The data were obtained in a study of T-cell reconstitution after alpha-beta-depleted transplantation in children. This sample's TCRbeta library carried unique molecular identifier barcodes. TCRdb re-called the PCR reads with MiXCR, one entry per CDR3 protein. The sample carries approximately 300,000 distinct CDR3 sequences, over 9% recorded once. This CDR3 region has 15 residues. With V trimmed by 5 bases and J by 5 bases, 9 bases remained unmatched. The germline V gene has CDR1 SGHTA and CDR2 FQGTGA. General study findings and limits: Some patients' high day-60 TCRbeta diversity was traced to surviving recipient T cells and thymic progenitors. A year post-transplant, T-cell counts and diversity derived mostly from newly produced T cells. Several hundred expanded graft clones reportedly were the source of alpha-beta T cells about two months after transplant.

This sequence was found in a boy younger than two with acute myeloid leukemia, due to receive a stem cell transplant. This material consisted of PBMCs, taken before TCRalphabeta/CD19-depleted stem cell transplant. The chain joins TRBV7-3 to TRBJ2-3; the match to TRBD1 covers 8 bases. CDR3 nucleotide sequence: TGTGCCAGCAGCCGTCGGGACAGGTTCCTAGATACGCAGTATTTT. As protein: CASSRRDRFLDTQYF.